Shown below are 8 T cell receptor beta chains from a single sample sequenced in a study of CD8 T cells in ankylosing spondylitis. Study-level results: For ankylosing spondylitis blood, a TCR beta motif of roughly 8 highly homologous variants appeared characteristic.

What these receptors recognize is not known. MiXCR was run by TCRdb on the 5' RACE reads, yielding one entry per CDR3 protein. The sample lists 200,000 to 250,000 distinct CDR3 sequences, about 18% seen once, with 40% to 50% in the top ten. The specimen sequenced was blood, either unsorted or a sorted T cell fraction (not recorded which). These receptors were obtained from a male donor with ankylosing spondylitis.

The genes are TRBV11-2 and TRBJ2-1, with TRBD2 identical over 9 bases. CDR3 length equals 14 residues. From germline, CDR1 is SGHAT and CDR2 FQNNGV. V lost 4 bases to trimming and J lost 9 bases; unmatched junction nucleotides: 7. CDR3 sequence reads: CASSYGTSPGEQFF. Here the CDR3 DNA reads TGTGCCAGCAGCTACGGGACTAGCCCGGGTGAGCAGTTCTTC.

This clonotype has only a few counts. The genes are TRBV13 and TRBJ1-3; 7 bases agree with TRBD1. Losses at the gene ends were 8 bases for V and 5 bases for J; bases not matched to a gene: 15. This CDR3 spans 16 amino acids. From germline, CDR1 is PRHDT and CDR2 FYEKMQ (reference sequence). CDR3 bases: TGTGCCAGCGAACAAGACCGACAGGGCGTTAGAAACACCATATATTTT. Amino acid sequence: CASEQDRQGVRNTIYF.

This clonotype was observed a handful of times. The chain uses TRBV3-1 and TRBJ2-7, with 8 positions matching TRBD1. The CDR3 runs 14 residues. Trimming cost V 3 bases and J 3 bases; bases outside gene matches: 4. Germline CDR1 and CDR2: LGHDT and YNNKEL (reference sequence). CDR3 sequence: CASSQWTGYYEQYF. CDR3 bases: TGTGCCAGCAGCCAGTGGACAGGGTACTACGAGCAGTACTTC.

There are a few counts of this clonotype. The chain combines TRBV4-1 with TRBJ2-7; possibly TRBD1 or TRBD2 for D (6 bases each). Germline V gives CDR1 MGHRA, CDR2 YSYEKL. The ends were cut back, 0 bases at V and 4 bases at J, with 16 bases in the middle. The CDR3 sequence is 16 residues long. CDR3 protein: CASSQDSVGGWYEQYF. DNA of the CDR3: TGCGCCAGCAGCCAAGATTCCGTGGGGGGCTGGTACGAGCAGTACTTC.

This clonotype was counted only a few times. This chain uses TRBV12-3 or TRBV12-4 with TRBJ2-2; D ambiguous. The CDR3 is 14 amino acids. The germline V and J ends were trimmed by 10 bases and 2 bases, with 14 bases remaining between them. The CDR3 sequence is CAITTGPNTGELFF. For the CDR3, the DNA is TGTGCCATCACTACCGGGCCCAACACCGGGGAGCTGTTTTTT.

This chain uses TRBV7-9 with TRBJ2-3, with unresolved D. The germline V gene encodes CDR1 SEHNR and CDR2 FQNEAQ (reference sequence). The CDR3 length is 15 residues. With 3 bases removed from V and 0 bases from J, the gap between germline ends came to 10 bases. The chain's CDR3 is CASSLAPTSTDTQYF. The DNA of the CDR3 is TGTGCCAGCAGCTTGGCACCTACTAGCACAGATACGCAGTATTTT.

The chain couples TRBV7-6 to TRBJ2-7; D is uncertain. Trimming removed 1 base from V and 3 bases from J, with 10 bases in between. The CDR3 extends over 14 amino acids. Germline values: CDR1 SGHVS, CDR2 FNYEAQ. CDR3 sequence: CASSLGAEVYEQYF. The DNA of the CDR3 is TGTGCCAGCAGCTTAGGGGCGGAAGTCTACGAGCAGTACTTC.

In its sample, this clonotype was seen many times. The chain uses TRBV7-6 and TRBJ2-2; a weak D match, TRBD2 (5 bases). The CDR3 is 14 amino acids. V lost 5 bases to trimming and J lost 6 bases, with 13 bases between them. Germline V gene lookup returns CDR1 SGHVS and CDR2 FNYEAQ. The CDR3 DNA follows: TGTGCCAGCAGCCCGACTATTGGGTCCGGGGAGCTGTTTTTT. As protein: CASSPTIGSGELFF.